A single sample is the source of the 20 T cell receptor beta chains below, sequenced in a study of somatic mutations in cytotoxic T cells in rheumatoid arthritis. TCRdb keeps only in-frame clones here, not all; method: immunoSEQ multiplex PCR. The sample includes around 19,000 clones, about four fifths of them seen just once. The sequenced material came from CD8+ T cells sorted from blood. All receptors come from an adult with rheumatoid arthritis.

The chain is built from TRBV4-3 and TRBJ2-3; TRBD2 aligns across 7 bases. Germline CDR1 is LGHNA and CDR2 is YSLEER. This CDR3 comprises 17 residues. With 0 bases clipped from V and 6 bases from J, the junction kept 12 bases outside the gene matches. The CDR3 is CASSQDQGTKGSDTQYF. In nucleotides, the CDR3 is TGCGCCAGCAGCCAAGACCAAGGGACTAAAGGTAGTGATACGCAGTATTTT.

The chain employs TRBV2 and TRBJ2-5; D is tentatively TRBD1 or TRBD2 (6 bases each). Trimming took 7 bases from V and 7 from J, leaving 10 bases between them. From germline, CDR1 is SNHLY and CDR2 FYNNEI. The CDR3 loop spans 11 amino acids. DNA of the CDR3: TGTGCCAGCAACAAGGGGGGGACCCAGTACTTC. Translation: CASNKGGTQYF.

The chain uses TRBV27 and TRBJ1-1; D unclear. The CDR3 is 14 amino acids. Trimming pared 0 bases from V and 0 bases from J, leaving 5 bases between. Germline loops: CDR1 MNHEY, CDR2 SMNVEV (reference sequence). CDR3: CASSLSSVNTEAFF. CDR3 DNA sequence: TGTGCCAGCAGTTTATCGTCAGTGAACACTGAAGCTTTCTTT.

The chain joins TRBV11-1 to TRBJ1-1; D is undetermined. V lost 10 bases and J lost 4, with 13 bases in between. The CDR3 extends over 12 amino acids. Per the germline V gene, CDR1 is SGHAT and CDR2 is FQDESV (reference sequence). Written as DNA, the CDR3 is TGTGCCACCAAGTCCTGGGGCACTGAAGCTTTCTTT. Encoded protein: CATKSWGTEAFF.

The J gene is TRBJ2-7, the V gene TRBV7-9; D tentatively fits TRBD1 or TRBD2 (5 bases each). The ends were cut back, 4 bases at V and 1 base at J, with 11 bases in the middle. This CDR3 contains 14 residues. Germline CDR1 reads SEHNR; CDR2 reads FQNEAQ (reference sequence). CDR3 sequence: CASSSLGESYEQYF. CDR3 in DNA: TGTGCCAGCAGCTCCCTGGGGGAATCCTACGAGCAGTACTTC. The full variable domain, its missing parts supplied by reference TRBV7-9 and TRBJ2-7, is DTGVSQNPRHKITKRGQNVTFRCDPISEHNRLYWYRQTLGQGPEFLTYFQNEAQLEKSRLLSDRFSAERPKGSFSTLEIQRTEQGDSAMYLCASSSLGESYEQYFGPGTRLTVT.

CDR3 DNA sequence: TGTGCCAGCAGTGCCGGACTATGGGGGGTTAGGGAGCAGTTCTTC. This codes for CASSAGLWGVREQFF. V is TRBV27 and J is TRBJ2-1, with D maybe TRBD2 (6 bases). The CDR3 totals 15 residues. The V end lost 5 bases, the J end lost 10 bases, and 21 bases lay between the germline ends. Germline CDR1 and CDR2: MNHEY and SMNVEV (reference sequence).

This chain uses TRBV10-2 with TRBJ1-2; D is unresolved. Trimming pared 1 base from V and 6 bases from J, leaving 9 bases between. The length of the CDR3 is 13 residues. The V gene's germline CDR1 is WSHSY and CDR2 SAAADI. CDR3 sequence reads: CASSEYRNDGYTF. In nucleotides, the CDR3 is TGCGCCAGCAGTGAGTATCGCAACGATGGCTACACCTTC.

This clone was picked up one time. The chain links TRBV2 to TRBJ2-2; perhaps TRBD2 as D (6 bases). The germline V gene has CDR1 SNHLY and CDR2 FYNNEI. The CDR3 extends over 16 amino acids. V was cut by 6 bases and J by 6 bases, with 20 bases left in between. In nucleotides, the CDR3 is TGTGCCAGCAGGCCCTCCCCGGGACTGTCCGCCGGGGAGCTGTTTTTT. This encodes CASRPSPGLSAGELFF.

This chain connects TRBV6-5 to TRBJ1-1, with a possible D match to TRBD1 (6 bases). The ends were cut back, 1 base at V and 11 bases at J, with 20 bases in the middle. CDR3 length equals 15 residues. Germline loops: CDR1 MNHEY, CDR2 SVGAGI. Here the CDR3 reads CASSYLPGAWLDAFF. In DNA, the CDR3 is TGTGCCAGCAGTTACTTACCGGGGGCGTGGTTGGATGCTTTCTTT.

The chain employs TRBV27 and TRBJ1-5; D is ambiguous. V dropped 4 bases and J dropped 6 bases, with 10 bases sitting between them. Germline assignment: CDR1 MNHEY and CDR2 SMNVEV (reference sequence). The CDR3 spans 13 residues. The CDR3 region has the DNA TGTGCCAGCAGTTGGGGTTGGCGTCAGCCCCAGCATTTT. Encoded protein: CASSWGWRQPQHF.

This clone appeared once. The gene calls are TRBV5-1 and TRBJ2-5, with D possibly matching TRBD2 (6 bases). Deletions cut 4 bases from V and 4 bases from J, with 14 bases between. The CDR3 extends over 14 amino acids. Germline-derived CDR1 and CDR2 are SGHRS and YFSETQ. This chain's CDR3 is CASSTPDYLETQYF. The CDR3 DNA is TGCGCCAGCAGCACTCCGGACTACCTAGAGACCCAGTACTTC.

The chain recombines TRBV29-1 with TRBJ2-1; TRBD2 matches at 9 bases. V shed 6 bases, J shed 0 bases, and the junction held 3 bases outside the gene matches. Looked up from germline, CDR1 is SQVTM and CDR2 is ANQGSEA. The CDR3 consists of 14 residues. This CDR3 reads CSVDSGSSYNEQFF. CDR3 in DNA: TGCAGCGTCGATAGCGGGAGCTCCTACAATGAGCAGTTCTTC.

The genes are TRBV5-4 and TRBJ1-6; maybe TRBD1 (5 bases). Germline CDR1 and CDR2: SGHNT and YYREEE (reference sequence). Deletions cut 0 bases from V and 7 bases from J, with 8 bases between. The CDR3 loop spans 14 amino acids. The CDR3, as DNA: TGTGCCAGCAGCTTGGAACAGGCAAATTCACCCCTCCACTTT. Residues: CASSLEQANSPLHF.

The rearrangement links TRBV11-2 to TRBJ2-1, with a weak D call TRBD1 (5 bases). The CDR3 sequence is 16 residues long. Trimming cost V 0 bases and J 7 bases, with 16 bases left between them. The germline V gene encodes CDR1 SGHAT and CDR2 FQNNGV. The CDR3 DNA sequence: TGTGCCAGCAGCTTAGACACAGGACCCGCTCGGAATGAGCAGTTCTTC. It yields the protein CASSLDTGPARNEQFF.

The CDR3 sequence: CASSEGDRGNTEAFF. CDR3 nucleotides: TGTGCCAGCAGTGAAGGGGACAGGGGAAACACTGAAGCTTTCTTT. V gene TRBV25-1 combines with J gene TRBJ1-1; TRBD1 matches 10 bases. Losses at the gene ends were 2 bases for V and 2 bases for J; bases not matched to a gene: 2. CDR1 is MGHDK and CDR2 is SYGVNS in the germline V gene. The length of the CDR3 is 15 residues.

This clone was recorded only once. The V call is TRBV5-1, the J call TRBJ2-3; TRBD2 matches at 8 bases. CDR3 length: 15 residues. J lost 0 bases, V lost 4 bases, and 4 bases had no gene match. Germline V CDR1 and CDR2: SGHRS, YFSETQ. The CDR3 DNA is TGCGCCAGCAGCGTTAGCGGGGCTAGCACAGATACGCAGTATTTT. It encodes CASSVSGASTDTQYF.

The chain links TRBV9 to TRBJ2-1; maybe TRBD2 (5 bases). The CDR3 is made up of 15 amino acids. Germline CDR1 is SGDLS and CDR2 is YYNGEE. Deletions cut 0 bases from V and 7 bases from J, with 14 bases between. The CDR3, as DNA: TGTGCCAGCAGCGTAGGAGGTTCTAGCCGGAATGAGCAGTTCTTC. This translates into CASSVGGSSRNEQFF.

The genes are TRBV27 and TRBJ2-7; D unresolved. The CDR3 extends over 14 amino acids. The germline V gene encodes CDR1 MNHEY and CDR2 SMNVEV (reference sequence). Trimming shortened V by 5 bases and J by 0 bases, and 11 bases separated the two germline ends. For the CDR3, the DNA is TGTGCCAGCAGTCCGTATGAAGGCTCCTACGAGCAGTACGTC. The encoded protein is CASSPYEGSYEQYV.

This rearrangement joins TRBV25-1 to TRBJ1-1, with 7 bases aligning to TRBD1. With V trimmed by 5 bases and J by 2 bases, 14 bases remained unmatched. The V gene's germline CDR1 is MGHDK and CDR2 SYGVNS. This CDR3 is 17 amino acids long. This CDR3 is CASSPSKSGTANTEAFF. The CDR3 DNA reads TGTGCCAGCAGTCCTTCCAAATCCGGGACAGCCAACACTGAAGCTTTCTTT.

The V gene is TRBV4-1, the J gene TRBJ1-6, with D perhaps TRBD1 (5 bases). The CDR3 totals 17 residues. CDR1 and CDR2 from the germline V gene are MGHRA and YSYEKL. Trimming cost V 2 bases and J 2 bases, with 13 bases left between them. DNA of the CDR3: TGCGCCAGCAGCCAACCGAATCGACAGACCTATAATTCACCCCTCCACTTT. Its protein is CASSQPNRQTYNSPLHF.